The sequence of this T cell receptor beta chain was determined in a study of identical twins. Germline assignment: CDR1 SGHTA and CDR2 FQGNSA. The length of the CDR3 is 15 residues. Trimming took 5 bases from V and 15 from J, leaving 25 bases between them. TCRdb reprocessed the 5' RACE reads via MiXCR and lists one record per CDR3 protein. Among 420,000 or so distinct CDR3 sequences listed, around a sixth were seen once. Overall study results and limits: While abundant cord blood beta clonotypes carried fewer insertions, memory repertoires showed no such pattern.

For this clonotype: Its antigen is unidentified.

The material sequenced was naive T cells sorted from blood. J is TRBJ1-4 and V is TRBV7-2; D is perhaps TRBD1 (5 bases). The receptor was isolated from a man aged 45-60 years in good health. Here the CDR3 reads CASSPGGVGLEGLFF. The CDR3 bases are TGTGCCAGCAGCCCTGGCGGGGTGGGACTTGAGGGGTTGTTTTTT.